The 31 T cell receptor beta chains below all came from one sample that was sequenced in a study of regulatory T cells in long-lasting Graves disease. The sample's time point: persistent/refractory GD, antithyroid drugs over 5 years with positive TRAb. There was RNA extracted from PBMCs, and the TCR library was made from it. Through Arm-PCR of CDR3 regions and iRepertoire HTBI primers, TCR beta libraries were built. One entry per CDR3 protein results from TCRdb running MiXCR on the multiplex PCR reads. The table has about 430,000 distinct CDR3 sequences, 21% seen once; the top ten hold roughly an eighth. The material sequenced was peripheral blood mononuclear cells (PBMCs), taken when the disease was refractory, from a patient treated with antithyroid drugs. Source of these receptors: a female donor with Graves disease.

This clonotype was seen repeatedly, ten times or more. The chain recombines TRBV3-1 with TRBJ1-1; D gene unclear. V gave up 0 bases and J gave up 9 bases, with 11 bases separating them. Germline V gives CDR1 LGHDT, CDR2 YNNKEL (reference sequence). CDR3 length: 13 residues. As DNA, the CDR3 is TGTGCCAGCAGCCAAGATCCCGGCAGCCAAGCTTTCTTT. Translated, it gives CASSQDPGSQAFF.

This clonotype was counted only a few times. V is TRBV28 and J is TRBJ1-5, with 7 bases lining up with TRBD1. Germline V lookup: CDR1 MDHEN, CDR2 SYDVKM. The CDR3 is 13 residues long. Trimming cost V 7 bases and J 6 bases; bases outside gene matches: 6. The CDR3 sequence: CASNPQGGQPQHF. Here the CDR3 DNA reads TGTGCCAGCAACCCTCAGGGGGGTCAGCCCCAGCATTTT.

This clonotype appeared a few times. The rearrangement uses TRBV20-1 and TRBJ2-1; 9 bases match TRBD2. The CDR3 is 13 residues long. CDR1 and CDR2 from the germline V gene are DFQATT and SNEGSKA (reference sequence). The CDR3 region has the DNA TGCAGCGTACTAGCGGGCTCCTACAATGAGCAGTTCTTC. It is translated as CSVLAGSYNEQFF.

This clonotype was seen many times. Here the CDR3 reads CSARVQGNYGYTF. The CDR3 bases are TGCAGTGCTCGCGTCCAGGGAAACTATGGCTACACCTTC. This chain uses TRBV20-1 with TRBJ1-2, with D perhaps TRBD1 (5 bases). From germline, CDR1 is DFQATT and CDR2 SNEGSKA (reference sequence). This CDR3 spans 13 amino acids. V was trimmed by 5 bases and J by 2 bases, leaving 12 bases between them.

This clonotype was observed a few times. Here the CDR3 DNA reads TGCAGTGCTAGCGGAAGTGAGGGGTTTTCCTACGAGCAGTACTTC. Protein sequence: CSASGSEGFSYEQYF. The rearrangement joins TRBV20-1 to TRBJ2-7, with D perhaps TRBD1 or TRBD2 (5 bases each). Germline V CDR1 and CDR2: DFQATT, SNEGSKA (reference sequence). Trimming removed 3 bases from V and 1 base from J, with 16 bases in between. This CDR3 comprises 15 residues.

As concerns this clonotype: The germline gene is not matched at one end of the junction; a read error may be the cause. CDR3 sequence: CASSQETSGRVLFF. CDR3 in DNA: TGTGCCAGCAGCCAAGAGACTAGCGGGAGGGTCCTGTTCTTC. The V gene is TRBV3-1, the J gene TRBJ2-4; 14 nucleotides match TRBD2. Germline CDR1 and CDR2: LGHDT and YNNKEL (reference sequence). The CDR3 is made up of 14 amino acids. The full variable domain, with the rest looked up from reference TRBV3-1 and TRBJ2-4, is DTAVSQTPKYLVTQMGNDKSIKCEQNLGHDTMYWYKQDSKKFLKIMFSYNNKELIINETVPNRFSPKSPDKAHLNLHINSLELGDSAVYFCASSQETSGRVLFFGAGTRLSVL.

The sample holds a few counts of this clonotype. The chain is built from TRBV6-1 and TRBJ2-6; the D gene could be TRBD1 or TRBD2 (5 bases each). This CDR3 has 18 amino acids. With 6 bases removed from V and 0 bases from J, the gap between germline ends came to 18 bases. Per the germline V gene, CDR1 is MNHNS and CDR2 is SASEGT. DNA of the CDR3: TGTGCCAGCAGCCCGGAAGAGGGGTTCGGCTCTGGGGCCAACGTCCTGACTTTC. Its translation is CASSPEEGFGSGANVLTF.

This clonotype was observed many times. The chain carries TRBV20-1 and TRBJ1-5, with D tentatively TRBD1 (5 bases). CDR3 length: 15 residues. Germline V gives CDR1 DFQATT, CDR2 SNEGSKA (reference sequence). V was clipped by 3 bases and J by 4 bases, with 16 bases between them. CDR3 in amino acids: CSASDPQAQNQPQHF. The CDR3 DNA sequence: TGCAGTGCTAGTGACCCACAGGCCCAGAATCAGCCCCAGCATTTT.

About this clonotype: Relative to the germline gene, one junction end is altered; a read error may explain this. The genes are TRBV20-1 and TRBJ1-1, with D unresolved. Germline loops: CDR1 DFQATT, CDR2 SNEGSKA (reference sequence). CDR3 size: 14 residues. DNA of the CDR3: TGCAGTGCCGAGATGAGGGCACTGAAAACTGAAGCTTTCTTT. This sequence encodes CSAEMRALKTEAFF.

V is TRBV14 and J is TRBJ2-7, with a possible D match to TRBD1 (5 bases). This CDR3 is 16 amino acids long. V was trimmed by 7 bases and J by 1 base, leaving 20 bases between them. Germline CDR1 and CDR2: SGHDN and FVKESK. Written as DNA, the CDR3 is TGTGCCAGCAACCTCCTGGGGCAGGGAAGATCCTACGAGCAGTACTTC. Translating it yields CASNLLGQGRSYEQYF.

This chain joins TRBV28 and TRBJ2-5, with 8 nucleotides matching TRBD2. This CDR3 comprises 14 residues. Germline values: CDR1 MDHEN, CDR2 SYDVKM. Trimming removed 7 bases from V and 5 bases from J; junction bases left unmatched: 9. The DNA for the CDR3 is TGTGCCAGCACCTTAAGCGGGAGCGGTGAGACCCAGTACTTC. It specifies CASTLSGSGETQYF.

There are many counts of this clonotype. This rearrangement joins TRBV5-6 to TRBJ2-5; D is possibly TRBD2 (5 bases). The ends were cut back, 0 bases at V and 5 bases at J, with 17 bases in the middle. The germline gives CDR1 SGHDT, CDR2 YYEEEE. CDR3 length: 16 residues. Here the CDR3 reads CASSLETVGRGETQYF. CDR3 DNA sequence: TGTGCCAGCAGCTTGGAGACGGTCGGCCGAGGGGAGACCCAGTACTTC.

The chain combines TRBV25-1 with TRBJ2-7; the match to TRBD2 covers 15 bases. Germline V CDR1 and CDR2: MGHDK, SYGVNS. The ends lost 6 bases at V and 5 bases at J; junction bases unmatched: 17. The CDR3 length is 19 residues. For the CDR3, the DNA is TGTGCCAGCAGCCCCCCCCGGACTAGCGGGAGGGCCGGAATCGACGAGCAGTACTTC. This translates into CASSPPRTSGRAGIDEQYF.

This clonotype was seen ten or more times. This chain uses TRBV28 with TRBJ1-1, with TRBD1 matching 9 bases. Germline loops: CDR1 MDHEN, CDR2 SYDVKM. The CDR3 totals 14 residues. Trimming cost V 8 bases and J 0 bases; bases outside gene matches: 4. DNA for the CDR3: TGTGCCAGCGGACAGGGGCAGGTGAACACTGAAGCTTTCTTT. Translating it yields CASGQGQVNTEAFF.

V usage is TRBV5-5 and J usage is TRBJ2-5, with 9 bases lining up with TRBD1. The CDR3 is 15 amino acids. The V and J ends lost 6 bases and 0 bases, in that order; junction bases with no gene match: 6. The germline gives CDR1 SGHKS, CDR2 YYEKEE (reference sequence). Here the CDR3 reads CASMTGQGYQETQYF. As DNA, the CDR3 is TGTGCCAGCATGACGGGACAGGGCTACCAAGAGACCCAGTACTTC.

There are a few counts of this clonotype. V is TRBV19 and J is TRBJ2-7; 7 nucleotides align to TRBD2. Germline loops: CDR1 LNHDA, CDR2 SQIVND (reference sequence). After removal of 6 bases from V and 3 bases from J, the junction contained 8 bases not matched to a gene. This CDR3 region has 14 residues. The DNA for the CDR3 is TGTGCCAGTAGCCCCTTCGGGGACTACTACGAGCAGTACTTC. It specifies CASSPFGDYYEQYF.

This chain uses TRBV5-6 with TRBJ2-3; 11 bases match TRBD2. There are 16 residues in the CDR3. Trimming cost V 2 bases and J 5 bases; bases outside gene matches: 7. Germline values: CDR1 SGHDT, CDR2 YYEEEE. The CDR3 bases are TGTGCCAGCAGCTTTCGAACTAGCGGGAGTGTAGATACGCAGTATTTT. Protein sequence: CASSFRTSGSVDTQYF. Full variable domain (missing parts from reference TRBV5-6 and TRBJ2-3): DAGVTQSPTHLIKTRGQQVTLRCSPKSGHDTVSWYQQALGQGPQFIFQYYEEEERQRGNFPDRFSGHQFPNYSSELNVNALLLGDSALYLCASSFRTSGSVDTQYFGPGTRLTVL.

This chain connects TRBV7-9 to TRBJ1-2, with 12 nucleotides matching TRBD1. CDR3 size: 16 residues. Germline CDR1 reads SEHNR; CDR2 reads FQNEAQ (reference sequence). J gave up 7 bases and V 5 bases, and 11 bases lay outside the gene matches. The CDR3 coding sequence is TGTGCCAGCAGCCCCGGGGACAGGGGGCTAGACGGTGGCTACACCTTC. This codes for CASSPGDRGLDGGYTF.

This clonotype was counted ten times or more. The CDR3 reads CSARAGHANTEAFF. The CDR3 DNA follows: TGCAGTGCTAGAGCCGGGCACGCGAACACTGAAGCTTTCTTT. This rearrangement joins TRBV20-1 to TRBJ1-1; D is uncertain. This CDR3 comprises 14 residues. The V and J ends lost 1 base and 1 base respectively, with 10 bases between them. The germline CDR1 and CDR2 sequences are DFQATT and SNEGSKA (reference sequence).

The chain is built from TRBV20-1 and TRBJ2-2; D gene uncertain. The CDR3 runs to 16 residues. V lost 0 bases and J 0 bases, leaving 11 bases between the germline ends. CDR1 is DFQATT, CDR2 SNEGSKA, per germline (reference sequence). The CDR3 reads CSARDWGLSNTGELFF. CDR3 nucleotides: TGCAGTGCTAGAGATTGGGGTCTATCGAACACCGGGGAGCTGTTTTTT.

Turning to this clonotype: The conserved phenylalanine or tryptophan is not found at the CDR3 terminus, so this likely reflects a read error. CDR3 bases: TGCAGTGCTAGTAAGGGGACAGGGGGCGATGGCTACACCCTC. It encodes CSASKGTGGDGYTL. This rearrangement joins TRBV20-1 to TRBJ1-2; 12 bases are shared with TRBD1. The CDR3 is made up of 14 amino acids. CDR1 and CDR2 (germline): DFQATT, SNEGSKA (reference sequence). The junction had 5 bases not matched to a gene; V was cut back by 3 bases and J by 6 bases.

This rearrangement joins TRBV29-1 to TRBJ1-1; no reliable D call. The length of the CDR3 is 12 residues. Per germline, CDR1 SQVTM and CDR2 ANQGSEA. Trimming took 2 bases from V and 11 from J, leaving 15 bases between them. CDR3 coding DNA: TGCAGCGTTGAACATCCCCCAACGCACGCTTTCTTT. This gives the protein CSVEHPPTHAFF. Combining the CDR3 with reference TRBV29-1 and TRBJ1-1 gives the whole variable domain SAVISQKPSRDICQRGTSLTIQCQVDSQVTMMFWYRQQPGQSLTLIATANQGSEATYESGFVIDKFPISRPNLTFSTLTVSNMSPEDSSIYLCSVEHPPTHAFFGQGTRLTVV.

This clonotype was found many times. The rearrangement links TRBV6-4 to TRBJ1-5, with TRBD1 identical over 7 bases. The V gene's germline CDR1 is MRHNA and CDR2 SNTAGT. CDR3 length: 14 residues. Trimming took 4 bases from V and 4 from J; bases not matched to a gene: 4. The CDR3 here is CASSGQGTNQPQHF. The CDR3 DNA follows: TGTGCCAGCAGTGGACAGGGAACTAATCAGCCCCAGCATTTT.

J is TRBJ2-7 and V is TRBV28, with D perhaps assigned TRBD1 or TRBD2 (5 bases each). CDR3 length: 14 residues. Germline V gene lookup returns CDR1 MDHEN and CDR2 SYDVKM. V was shortened by 6 bases and J by 4 bases, with 16 bases between the two germline ends. CDR3 bases: TGTGCCAGCAGAGCCGGGACGGTGGGATACGAGCAGTACTTC. Its protein is CASRAGTVGYEQYF.

The CDR3 coding sequence is TGTGCCAGCAGTTACTGGGGGGAGACCCAGTACTTC. As protein: CASSYWGETQYF. This rearrangement joins TRBV6-2 or TRBV6-3 to TRBJ2-5, with D possibly being TRBD1 or TRBD2 (5 bases each). Trimming cost V 1 base and J 5 bases, with 5 bases left between them. The CDR3 contains 12 residues. Germline CDR1 reads MNHEY; CDR2 reads SVGEGT.

This clonotype was observed a few times. The chain employs TRBV29-1 and TRBJ1-4; D may be TRBD1 (6 bases). This CDR3 spans 12 amino acids. Germline V gives CDR1 SQVTM, CDR2 ANQGSEA. Trimming stripped 6 bases from V and 5 bases from J, with 10 bases between. CDR3 sequence: CSVGTRNEKLFF. The CDR3 DNA follows: TGCAGCGTAGGGACACGGAATGAAAAACTGTTTTTT.

The rearrangement uses TRBV10-2 and TRBJ2-7; the D gene is possibly TRBD1 (5 bases). CDR1 WSHSY and CDR2 SAAADI come from the germline V gene. V dropped 6 bases and J dropped 2 bases, with 14 bases sitting between them. This CDR3 region has 14 residues. The CDR3 DNA reads as TGCGCCAGCAGCGCGTGGGGCCTCCCCTACGAGCAGTACTTC. This translates into CASSAWGLPYEQYF.

This clonotype was counted ten times or more. This sequence joins TRBV11-2 and TRBJ2-7; 11 bases agree with TRBD2. The V gene's germline CDR1 is SGHAT and CDR2 FQNNGV. This CDR3 has 15 amino acids. V was clipped by 2 bases and J by 5 bases; unmatched bases: 5. The CDR3 nucleotides are TGTGCCAGCAGCTTAAGAATAGCGGGAGGGGACGAGCAGTACTTC. It translates to CASSLRIAGGDEQYF.

This chain links TRBV25-1 with TRBJ1-2, with D possibly TRBD1 on 5 matching bases. CDR3 size: 12 residues. Trimming pared 3 bases from V and 8 bases from J, leaving 10 bases between. Looked up from germline, CDR1 is MGHDK and CDR2 is SYGVNS. CDR3 protein: CASSDVGEGYTF. CDR3 bases: TGTGCCAGCAGTGACGTAGGGGAGGGCTACACCTTC.

This clonotype was observed at least ten times. The rearrangement uses TRBV6-1 and TRBJ1-2; D unresolved. The CDR3 contains 14 residues. V lost 5 bases to trimming and J lost 0 bases, with 10 bases between them. Germline V gene sequence: CDR1 MNHNS, CDR2 SASEGT. CDR3 nucleotide sequence: TGTGCCAGCAGTCCGGACTGGTCTAACTATGGCTACACCTTC. Translated, it gives CASSPDWSNYGYTF.

The chain combines TRBV20-1 with TRBJ2-7; 10 nucleotides match TRBD2. Germline loops: CDR1 DFQATT, CDR2 SNEGSKA (reference sequence). V lost 6 bases and J lost 3; bases outside the gene matches: 8. This CDR3 comprises 14 residues. The DNA of the CDR3 is TGCAGTGCAAAATCGACTAGCGGGTACTACGAGCAGTACTTC. Translating it yields CSAKSTSGYYEQYF.